The 27 T cell receptor beta chains below were found in one sample sequenced in a study of blood T cells in healthy people across ages. Using a J-beta primer mix together with a sample-barcoded 5' primer, a second PCR was run for roughly 7 to 12 cycles. TCRdb independently ran MiXCR on the 5' RACE reads; one entry per CDR3 protein. The sample holds hundreds of thousands of distinct CDR3 sequences, roughly 32% seen once. Sample: blood. The origin of the receptors is a woman older than 75 in good health.

The rearrangement uses TRBV5-1 and TRBJ2-5; no firm D call. The V gene lost 4 bases and the J gene lost 1 base, with 11 bases spanning the gap. The CDR3 contains 14 residues. Germline assignment: CDR1 SGHRS and CDR2 YFSETQ. CDR3 protein: CASSSLWVQETQYF. As DNA, the CDR3 is TGCGCCAGCAGCAGCCTATGGGTCCAAGAGACCCAGTACTTC.

A remark on this clonotype: A much larger clone is a single base away; this may be a read error. The final CDR3 position lacks the conserved phenylalanine or tryptophan, pointing to a likely read error. The chain uses TRBV7-9 and TRBJ1-1; D ambiguous. The germline V and J ends were trimmed by 2 bases and 1 base, with 8 bases remaining between them. Per germline, CDR1 SEHNR and CDR2 FQNEAQ (reference sequence). This CDR3 is built from 14 residues. For the CDR3, the DNA is TGTGCCAGCAGCTTAAACGGGAAGAACACTGAAGCTTTCCTT. Translation gives CASSLNGKNTEAFL.

Ten or more counts support this clonotype. The chain carries TRBV7-8 and TRBJ2-1, with 13 nucleotides matching TRBD2. In germline, CDR1 is SGHVS, CDR2 FQNEAQ. Trimming at V came to 2 bases and at J to 10 bases, leaving 11 bases not matched to a gene. The CDR3 is 17 residues long. The CDR3 DNA is TGTGCCAGCAGCTTAACCCGACTAGCGGGGGGTTCTCGGGAGCAGTTCTTC. It is translated as CASSLTRLAGGSREQFF.

This clonotype was recorded at least ten times. The chain employs TRBV30 and TRBJ2-7; 8 bases line up with TRBD2. The CDR3 covers 14 residues. V gave up 3 bases and J gave up 3 bases; unmatched junction bases: 7. In germline, CDR1 is GTSNPN, CDR2 SVGIG (reference sequence). In DNA, the CDR3 is TGTGCCTGGAGAGACGGGGGGGCCCTCTACGAGCAGTACTTC. It specifies CAWRDGGALYEQYF. Full variable domain (missing parts from reference TRBV30 and TRBJ2-7): SQTIHQWPATLVQPVGSPLSLECTVEGTSNPNLYWYRQAAGRGLQLLFYSVGIGQISSEVPQNLSASRPQDRQFILSSKKLLLSDSGFYLCAWRDGGALYEQYFGPGTRLTVT.

The chain employs TRBV7-8 and TRBJ2-1, with D possibly TRBD1 on 5 matching bases. Between the trimmed V and J ends, which lost 5 bases and 5 bases, there was a span of 19 bases. The germline V gene has CDR1 SGHVS and CDR2 FQNEAQ. There are 16 residues in the CDR3. CDR3: CASSLVYQGSHNEQFF. DNA of the CDR3: TGTGCCAGCAGCCTAGTTTACCAGGGATCCCACAATGAGCAGTTCTTC.

In its sample, this clonotype was seen many times. The chain couples TRBV9 to TRBJ2-2; D is unclear. Trimming left V 3 bases short and J 0 bases short, with 12 bases between. Germline V gene data show CDR1 as SGDLS and CDR2 as YYNGEE. CDR3 length equals 16 residues. DNA for the CDR3: TGTGCCAGCAGCGCTAGGGCCGCCGCGAACACCGGGGAGCTGTTTTTT. It translates to CASSARAAANTGELFF.

Written as DNA, the CDR3 is TGCAGTGCTAGAGACCCTATTACAGGCGGGGAGCCGATGAACACTGAAGCTTTCTTT. It codes for CSARDPITGGEPMNTEAFF. The chain recombines TRBV20-1 with TRBJ1-1; D might be TRBD1 (5 bases). CDR1 is DFQATT, CDR2 SNEGSKA, per germline (reference sequence). Trimming took 0 bases from V and 0 from J, leaving 23 bases between them. The CDR3 contains 19 residues.

This clonotype has a count of ten or more. The chain recombines TRBV20-1 with TRBJ1-2, with D tentatively TRBD1 (6 bases). Per the germline V gene, CDR1 is DFQATT and CDR2 is SNEGSKA (reference sequence). The CDR3 length is 12 residues. V lost 2 bases and J 6 bases, leaving 10 bases between the germline ends. DNA of the CDR3: TGCAGTGCTAGAACGGGGGCGGATGGCTACACCTTC. Residues: CSARTGADGYTF.

This clonotype was recorded only once. The gene calls are TRBV10-3 and TRBJ2-3; 8 positions agree with TRBD2. V shed 3 bases and J 5 bases; nucleotides not matched to a gene: 7. CDR3 length equals 15 residues. Germline V gene lookup returns CDR1 ENHRY and CDR2 SYGVKD. CDR3 region: CAISESGGGQDTQYF. The CDR3 DNA reads as TGTGCCATCAGTGAATCCGGGGGGGGACAAGATACGCAGTATTTT.

The rearrangement uses TRBV20-1 and TRBJ2-7, with D possibly matching TRBD1 (6 bases). The ends were cut back, 1 base at V and 0 bases at J, with 13 bases in the middle. The CDR3 has 15 residues. Germline lookup yields CDR1 DFQATT and CDR2 SNEGSKA (reference sequence). CDR3 region: CSARVDRSSSYEQYF. CDR3 sequence (DNA): TGCAGTGCTAGAGTAGACAGGTCGAGCTCCTACGAGCAGTACTTC.

This clonotype was counted at least ten times. The V call is TRBV29-1, the J call TRBJ2-3; 8 bases line up with TRBD1. CDR1 SQVTM and CDR2 ANQGSEA come from the germline V gene. V trimming: 8 bases; J trimming: 1 base; junction bases outside the gene matches: 5. CDR3 length: 13 amino acids. The chain's CDR3 is CSTETGGTDTQYF. CDR3 coding DNA: TGCAGCACCGAGACAGGGGGCACAGATACGCAGTATTTT.

This clonotype was observed many times. The CDR3 region has the DNA TGTGCCAGCAGCTTAACCGATTACACTGAAGCTTTCTTT. Translation: CASSLTDYTEAFF. The V gene is TRBV7-8, the J gene TRBJ1-1; D remains ambiguous. The germline V gene encodes CDR1 SGHVS and CDR2 FQNEAQ. The CDR3 sequence is 13 residues long. V shed 2 bases and J shed 3 bases, with 7 bases lying between them.

The rearrangement uses TRBV18 and TRBJ1-5; TRBD1 is a possible D gene (6 bases). Germline CDR1 and CDR2: KGHSH and LQKENI. V lost 6 bases and J lost 6, with 12 bases in between. The CDR3 is 13 amino acids. CDR3 sequence reads: CASSPGVGQPQHF. For the CDR3, the DNA is TGTGCCAGCTCCCCAGGGGTCGGTCAGCCCCAGCATTTT.

This clonotype was seen repeatedly, ten times or more. This rearrangement joins TRBV15 to TRBJ1-2, with TRBD1 identical over 7 bases. With V trimmed by 0 bases and J by 4 bases, 8 bases remained unmatched. CDR3 length: 16 residues. Germline-derived CDR1 and CDR2 are LNHNV and YYDKDF (reference sequence). The CDR3 is CATSRDKGANGYGYTF. CDR3 DNA sequence: TGTGCCACCAGCAGAGATAAGGGGGCGAATGGCTATGGCTACACCTTC.

This clonotype was observed a few times. The V call is TRBV6-1, the J call TRBJ1-1; D may be TRBD1 (6 bases). The V end lost 7 bases, the J end lost 1 base, and 13 bases lay between the germline ends. In germline, CDR1 is MNHNS, CDR2 SASEGT. This CDR3 spans 14 amino acids. For the CDR3, the DNA is TGTGCCAGCACCCCGGACAGAACGAACACTGAAGCTTTCTTT. Encoded protein: CASTPDRTNTEAFF.

The chain has TRBV20-1 and TRBJ2-6; TRBD2 agrees at 10 bases. Germline CDR1 reads DFQATT; CDR2 reads SNEGSKA (reference sequence). This CDR3 is 17 amino acids long. V was pared by 6 bases and J by 0 bases, with 8 bases of the junction left unmatched. CDR3 protein: CSAYRLAGGSGANVLTF. The CDR3 region has the DNA TGCAGTGCCTACCGACTAGCGGGCGGCTCTGGGGCCAACGTCCTGACTTTC.

The gene calls are TRBV9 and TRBJ2-1; D not certain. This CDR3 spans 15 amino acids. CDR1 is SGDLS and CDR2 is YYNGEE in the germline V gene. V lost 0 bases and J lost 0, with 7 bases in between. The CDR3 loop reads CASSVGGNSYNEQFF. DNA of the CDR3: TGTGCCAGCAGCGTAGGCGGTAACTCCTACAATGAGCAGTTCTTC. Using reference TRBV9 and TRBJ2-1 for the parts outside the CDR3, the full variable domain is DSGVTQTPKHLITATGQRVTLRCSPRSGDLSVYWYQQSLDQGLQFLIQYYNGEERAKGNILERFSAQQFPDLHSELNLSSLELGDSALYFCASSVGGNSYNEQFFGPGTRLTVL.

This clonotype was counted at least ten times. J is TRBJ2-5 and V is TRBV28, with 12 bases aligning to TRBD2. Germline CDR1 is MDHEN and CDR2 is SYDVKM. The CDR3 loop spans 17 amino acids. V lost 7 bases and J lost 5; bases outside the gene matches: 14. CDR3 protein: CASTMGLAGGRGETQYF. Here the CDR3 DNA reads TGTGCCAGCACGATGGGGCTAGCGGGGGGGCGAGGCGAGACCCAGTACTTC.

The V call is TRBV3-1, the J call TRBJ1-2, with D possibly TRBD1 on 5 matching bases. The CDR3 is 13 amino acids. Germline V CDR1 and CDR2: LGHDT, YNNKEL (reference sequence). V was shortened by 4 bases and J by 3 bases, with 9 bases between the two germline ends. CDR3 bases: TGTGCCAGCAGCCCGGACACGGACTATGGCTACACCTTC. Translating gives CASSPDTDYGYTF.

The genes are TRBV7-2 and TRBJ2-3; TRBD1 agrees at 7 bases. CDR1 is SGHTA, CDR2 FQGNSA, per germline. This CDR3 has 16 residues. The V gene end was trimmed by 5 bases and the J gene end by 7 bases; junction bases not matched to a gene: 15. CDR3 sequence (DNA): TGTGCCAGCAGCCCAAGGGCAGGGGGACGTGATCATACGCAGTATTTT. Encoded protein: CASSPRAGGRDHTQYF.

This clonotype was observed at least ten times. The gene calls are TRBV7-9 and TRBJ2-5, with no clear D. The germline CDR1 and CDR2 sequences are SEHNR and FQNEAQ (reference sequence). V lost 5 bases to trimming and J lost 5 bases, with 9 bases between them. The CDR3 totals 12 residues. CDR3: CASSRPPETQYF. CDR3 in DNA: TGTGCCAGCAGCCGGCCCCCCGAGACCCAGTACTTC.

CDR3 loop: CASSVVDSSFSGNTIYF. The DNA of the CDR3 is TGTGCCAGCAGCGTAGTTGACAGTTCATTCTCTGGAAACACCATATATTTT. The J gene is TRBJ1-3, the V gene TRBV9; TRBD1 might be the D (5 bases). CDR1 is SGDLS and CDR2 is YYNGEE in the germline V gene. The length of the CDR3 is 17 residues. The germline V and J ends were trimmed by 0 bases and 0 bases, with 13 bases remaining between them.

Relative to its sample, this clonotype is medium-sized (0.01 to 0.1%). The chain combines TRBV7-8 with TRBJ2-7; 9 nucleotides align to TRBD2. Germline V gene data show CDR1 as SGHVS and CDR2 as FQNEAQ. After removal of 5 bases from V and 1 base from J, the junction contained 12 bases not matched to a gene. The CDR3 spans 17 residues. The CDR3 DNA reads TGTGCCAGCAGCCCAGGGGGGGGGCTAGCGGGGTCCTACGAGCAGTACTTC. Residues: CASSPGGGLAGSYEQYF.

This clonotype was counted a single time. This may arise from a read error, as a much more abundant clone is one base away. The genes are TRBV5-1 and TRBJ2-1; perhaps TRBD2 as D (6 bases). The V gene's germline CDR1 is SGHRS and CDR2 YFSETQ. V lost 4 bases and J 13 bases, leaving 15 bases between the germline ends. This CDR3 has 12 amino acids. DNA of the CDR3: TGCGCCAGCAGCCCGGAGGGCCAGGCCCAGTTCTTC. Translation gives CASSPEGQAQFF.

This clonotype was counted between two and nine times. This chain links TRBV7-8 with TRBJ1-5; D ambiguous. This CDR3 has 15 residues. The V gene's germline CDR1 is SGHVS and CDR2 FQNEAQ. V was shortened by 5 bases and J by 3 bases, with 14 bases between the two germline ends. CDR3 bases: TGTGCCAGCAGCACTCACCGACTATTCAATCAGCCCCAGCATTTT. Its translation: CASSTHRLFNQPQHF. The full variable domain, in which reference TRBV7-8 and TRBJ1-5 provide the parts outside the CDR3, is GAGVSQSPRYKVAKRGQDVALRCDPISGHVSLFWYQQALGQGPEFLTYFQNEAQLDKSGLPSDRFFAERPEGSVSTLKIQRTQQEDSAVYLCASSTHRLFNQPQHFGDGTRLSIL.

The V gene is TRBV12-3 or TRBV12-4, the J gene TRBJ2-1, with D unresolved. CDR3 length: 13 residues. V was cut by 1 base and J by 5 bases, with 6 bases left in between. This CDR3 reads CASSLGHNNEQFF. The DNA for the CDR3 is TGTGCCAGCAGTTTAGGCCACAACAATGAGCAGTTCTTC.

At least ten counts were recorded for this clonotype. Germline and junction disagree at one end, which may indicate a read error. The chain employs TRBV2 and TRBJ1-2, with a possible D match to TRBD1 (5 bases). CDR3 length: 12 residues. Germline V gives CDR1 SNHLY, CDR2 FYNNEI. The CDR3 sequence is CASSEDSYGYTF. The CDR3 DNA reads TGTGCCAGCAGCGAAGACAGCTATGGCTACACCTTC.